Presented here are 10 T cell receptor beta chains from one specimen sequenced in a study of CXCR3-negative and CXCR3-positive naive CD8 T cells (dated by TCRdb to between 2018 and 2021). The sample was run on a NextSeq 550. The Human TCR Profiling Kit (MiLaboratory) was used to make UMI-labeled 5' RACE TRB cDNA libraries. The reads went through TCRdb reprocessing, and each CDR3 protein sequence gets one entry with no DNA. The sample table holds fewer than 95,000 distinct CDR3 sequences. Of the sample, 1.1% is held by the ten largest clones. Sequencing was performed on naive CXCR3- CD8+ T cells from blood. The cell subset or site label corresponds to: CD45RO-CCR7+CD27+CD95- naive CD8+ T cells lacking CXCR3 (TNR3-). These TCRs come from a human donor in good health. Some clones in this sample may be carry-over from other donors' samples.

CDR3 in amino acids: CSVDSGQGYEQYF. V usage is TRBV29-1 and J usage is TRBJ2-7; TCRdb's D call, TRBD1, is unchecked because there is no DNA. Germline CDR1 and CDR2: SQVTM and ANQGSEA. The CDR3 spans 13 residues.

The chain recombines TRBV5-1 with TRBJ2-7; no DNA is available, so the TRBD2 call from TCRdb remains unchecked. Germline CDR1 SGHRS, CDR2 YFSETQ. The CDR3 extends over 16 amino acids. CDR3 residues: CASSPSLAGGSYEQYF.

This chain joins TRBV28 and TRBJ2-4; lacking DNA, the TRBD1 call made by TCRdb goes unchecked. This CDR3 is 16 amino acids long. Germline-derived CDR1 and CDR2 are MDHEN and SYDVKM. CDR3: CASSFVGTGLKNIQYF.

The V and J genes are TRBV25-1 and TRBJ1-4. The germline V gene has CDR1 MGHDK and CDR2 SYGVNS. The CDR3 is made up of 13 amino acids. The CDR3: CASTTYTNEKLFF.

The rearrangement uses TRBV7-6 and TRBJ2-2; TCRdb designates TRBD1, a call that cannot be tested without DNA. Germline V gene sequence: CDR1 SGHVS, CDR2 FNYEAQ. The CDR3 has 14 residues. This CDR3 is CASSGGAGTGELFF.

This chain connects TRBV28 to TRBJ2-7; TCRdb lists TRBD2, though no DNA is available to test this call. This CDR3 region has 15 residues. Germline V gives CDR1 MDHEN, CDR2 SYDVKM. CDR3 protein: CASSDVGRLEYEQYF.

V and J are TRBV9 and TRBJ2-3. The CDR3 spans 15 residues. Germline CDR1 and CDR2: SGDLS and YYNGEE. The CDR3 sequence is CASSVGITSTDTQYF.

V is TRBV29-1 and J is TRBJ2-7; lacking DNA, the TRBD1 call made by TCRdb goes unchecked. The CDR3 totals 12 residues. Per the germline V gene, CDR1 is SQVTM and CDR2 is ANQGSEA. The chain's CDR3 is CSVRTGGWEQYF.

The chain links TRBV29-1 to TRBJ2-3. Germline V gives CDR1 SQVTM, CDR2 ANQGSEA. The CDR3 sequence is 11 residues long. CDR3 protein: CSVVGIDTQYF.

This CDR3 reads CASSDSSGSGTDTQYF. The chain uses TRBV6-4 and TRBJ2-3; the TCRdb call, TRBD2, lacks DNA for checking. This CDR3 is 16 amino acids long. Germline loops: CDR1 MRHNA, CDR2 SNTAGT.